Each of the 27 T cell receptor beta chains below was sequenced from the same sample in a study of T-cell memory formation after mild COVID-19. MiXCR, run by TCRdb on the 5' RACE reads, gives a single entry per CDR3 protein. The profile covers under 650,000 distinct CDR3 sequences, with 15% to 20% appearing a single time and around 13% taken by the ten largest. The sample comprised PBMCs or a T cell subset sorted from them (not recorded which). All receptors come from an adult woman who had mild COVID-19 (a few samples of this study predate the infection). Cell type and time point are not known.

The CDR3 bases are TGTGCCACCAGCAGGGCCCGGGGGGGGTCGGACAATGAGCAGTTCTTC. Protein: CATSRARGGSDNEQFF. The gene calls are TRBV15 and TRBJ2-1; 8 bases line up with TRBD2. J gave up 5 bases and V 3 bases, and 9 bases lay outside the gene matches. This CDR3 comprises 16 residues. Germline V gene lookup returns CDR1 LNHNV and CDR2 YYDKDF (reference sequence).

This chain connects TRBV9 to TRBJ2-7, with a possible D match to TRBD2 (6 bases). There are 14 residues in the CDR3. Trimming stripped 0 bases from V and 4 bases from J, with 11 bases between. The V gene's germline CDR1 is SGDLS and CDR2 YYNGEE. CDR3 region: CASSVAEGWYEQYF. As DNA, the CDR3 is TGTGCCAGCAGCGTAGCGGAGGGGTGGTACGAGCAGTACTTC.

The rearrangement links TRBV29-1 to TRBJ2-7, with TRBD2 matching over 10 bases. With V trimmed by 6 bases and J by 5 bases, 16 bases remained unmatched. Germline CDR1 is SQVTM and CDR2 is ANQGSEA. The CDR3 runs 16 residues. CDR3 residues: CSVPRLAGGGLNEQYF. The CDR3, as DNA: TGCAGCGTACCTCGACTAGCGGGTGGGGGTCTAAACGAGCAGTACTTC.

V and J are TRBV16 and TRBJ2-7; tentative D call: TRBD1 (6 bases). Germline V lookup: CDR1 KGHSY, CDR2 FQNENV. This CDR3 is 15 amino acids long. V was cut by 1 base and J by 2 bases, with 12 bases left in between. Here the CDR3 reads CASSQYQGTTYEQYF. The CDR3 region has the DNA TGTGCCAGCAGCCAATACCAGGGGACCACCTACGAGCAGTACTTC.

CDR3 nucleotide sequence: TGCAGCGTTGATCGACAGGGGCTCACAGATACGCAGTATTTT. Its translation: CSVDRQGLTDTQYF. This rearrangement joins TRBV29-1 to TRBJ2-3; 8 positions agree with TRBD1. The CDR3 runs 14 residues. Unmatched junction bases numbered 4, after V lost 3 bases and J lost 2 bases. The germline V gene encodes CDR1 SQVTM and CDR2 ANQGSEA.

This clonotype was recorded a few times. The chain recombines TRBV7-9 with TRBJ2-6, with 12 bases identical to TRBD2. In germline, CDR1 is SEHNR, CDR2 FQNEAQ (reference sequence). There are 16 residues in the CDR3. Trimming at V came to 7 bases and at J to 2 bases, leaving 3 bases not matched to a gene. The CDR3 bases are TGTGCCAGCACTGGACTAGCGGGGCCTGGGGCCAACGTCCTGACTTTC. Translating it yields CASTGLAGPGANVLTF.

The chain joins TRBV30 to TRBJ2-7, with TRBD1 matching over 9 bases. The CDR3 sequence is 13 residues long. The trim removed 2 bases at V and 4 bases at J, leaving 3 bases unmatched. Per the germline V gene, CDR1 is GTSNPN and CDR2 is SVGIG (reference sequence). CDR3 residues: CAWSWDRVYEQYF. The CDR3 bases are TGTGCCTGGAGTTGGGACAGGGTTTACGAGCAGTACTTC.

This chain links TRBV5-1 with TRBJ2-7; D might be TRBD1 or TRBD2, each matching 5 bases. Between the trimmed V and J ends, which lost 7 bases and 3 bases, there was a span of 23 bases. Per the germline V gene, CDR1 is SGHRS and CDR2 is YFSETQ. The CDR3 sequence is 16 residues long. CDR3: CASQSSLGRNYYEQYF. The CDR3 DNA follows: TGCGCCAGCCAGTCATCCTTGGGACGGAATTACTACGAGCAGTACTTC.

The chain is built from TRBV30 and TRBJ1-5, with 7 bases fitting TRBD1. Per germline, CDR1 GTSNPN and CDR2 SVGIG (reference sequence). There are 13 residues in the CDR3. With V trimmed by 2 bases and J by 7 bases, 5 bases remained unmatched. This CDR3 reads CAWSQGVGQPQHF. The CDR3 coding sequence is TGTGCCTGGAGTCAGGGGGTGGGGCAGCCCCAGCATTTT.

This clonotype was counted only a few times. J is TRBJ1-5 and V is TRBV3-1, with D unclear. The ends were cut back, 2 bases at V and 4 bases at J, with 9 bases in the middle. This CDR3 has 14 amino acids. CDR1 LGHDT and CDR2 YNNKEL come from the germline V gene (reference sequence). CDR3 region: CASSQQAQNQPQHF. Here the CDR3 DNA reads TGTGCCAGCAGCCAACAGGCCCAGAATCAGCCCCAGCATTTT. The full variable domain, in which reference TRBV3-1 and TRBJ1-5 provide the parts outside the CDR3, is DTAVSQTPKYLVTQMGNDKSIKCEQNLGHDTMYWYKQDSKKFLKIMFSYNNKELIINETVPNRFSPKSPDKAHLNLHINSLELGDSAVYFCASSQQAQNQPQHFGDGTRLSIL.

This chain links TRBV6-5 with TRBJ2-2; D remains ambiguous. Trimming cost V 7 bases and J 0 bases, with 6 bases left between them. The CDR3 runs to 13 residues. Germline V gene data show CDR1 as MNHEY and CDR2 as SVGAGI. The CDR3 nucleotides are TGTGCCAGCACCCAAGCGAACACCGGGGAGCTGTTTTTT. It specifies CASTQANTGELFF.

This clonotype showed up just a few times. The V gene is TRBV18, the J gene TRBJ2-7, with D hard to call. The CDR3 totals 14 residues. CDR1 and CDR2 (germline): KGHSH, LQKENI. The ends were cut back, 3 bases at V and 3 bases at J, with 12 bases in the middle. This chain's CDR3 is CASSPIPQSYEQYF. The CDR3 DNA is TGTGCCAGCTCACCCATCCCTCAAAGCTACGAGCAGTACTTC.

The chain employs TRBV24-1 and TRBJ2-2, with D possibly being TRBD2 (6 bases). Germline CDR1 and CDR2: KGHDR and SFDVKD. V lost 7 bases, J lost 2 bases, and 19 bases lay in between. The CDR3 extends over 17 amino acids. CDR3 sequence: CATSPVGTLGNTGELFF. The CDR3 DNA follows: TGTGCCACCAGCCCAGTCGGGACTCTCGGTAACACCGGGGAGCTGTTTTTT.

This chain joins TRBV7-2 and TRBJ2-1, with TRBD2 matching over 10 bases. Trimming at V came to 5 bases and at J to 10 bases, leaving 17 bases not matched to a gene. Germline V gene data show CDR1 as SGHTA and CDR2 as FQGNSA. The CDR3 runs 17 residues. The CDR3, as DNA: TGTGCCAGCAGCCAGGGGCTAGCGGGAGCCTATTGGGAGGAGCAGTTCTTC. This gives the protein CASSQGLAGAYWEEQFF. The complete variable domain, with remaining parts taken from reference TRBV7-2 and TRBJ2-1, reads GAGVSQSPSNKVTEKGKDVELRCDPISGHTALYWYRQSLGQGLEFLIYFQGNSAPDKSGLPSDRFSAERTGGSVSTLTIQRTQQEDSAVYLCASSQGLAGAYWEEQFFGPGTRLTVL.

Many counts were recorded for this clonotype. The chain couples TRBV4-3 to TRBJ2-7; TRBD2 agrees at 11 bases. The junction had 7 bases not matched to a gene; V was cut back by 1 base and J by 2 bases. CDR1 and CDR2 (germline): LGHNA, YSLEER. The CDR3 runs 17 residues. CDR3 in DNA: TGCGCCAGCAGCCAAGGTCTAGCGGGAGGCCCCACCTACGAGCAGTACTTC. It translates to CASSQGLAGGPTYEQYF.

The chain uses TRBV7-9 and TRBJ1-3; D unclear. From germline, CDR1 is SEHNR and CDR2 FQNEAQ (reference sequence). V shed 1 base and J shed 4 bases, with 11 bases lying between them. The CDR3 consists of 15 residues. CDR3 sequence: CASSLEARRGNTIYF. The CDR3 nucleotides are TGTGCCAGCAGCTTAGAGGCCAGAAGGGGAAACACCATATATTTT.

The J gene is TRBJ1-1, the V gene TRBV18; TRBD1 might be the D (5 bases). The ends were cut back, 0 bases at V and 7 bases at J, with 15 bases in the middle. Germline V gene lookup returns CDR1 KGHSH and CDR2 LQKENI. This CDR3 spans 15 amino acids. The CDR3 loop reads CASSPPGVTLGEAFF. CDR3 nucleotide sequence: TGTGCCAGCTCACCACCGGGGGTAACGTTGGGTGAAGCTTTCTTT.

This clonotype was counted many times. The chain is built from TRBV29-1 and TRBJ2-7, with D possibly matching TRBD2 (6 bases). The CDR3 totals 15 residues. The germline V and J ends were trimmed by 1 base and 5 bases, with 18 bases remaining between them. Germline loops: CDR1 SQVTM, CDR2 ANQGSEA. The CDR3 loop reads CSVEGSVGGDDEQYF. The CDR3 nucleotides read TGCAGCGTTGAAGGGTCAGTCGGAGGGGACGACGAGCAGTACTTC.

The chain couples TRBV7-2 to TRBJ2-2, with a weak D call TRBD2 (6 bases). The germline V gene encodes CDR1 SGHTA and CDR2 FQGNSA. With 2 bases removed from V and 2 bases from J, the gap between germline ends came to 15 bases. The CDR3 loop spans 17 amino acids. The DNA for the CDR3 is TGTGCCAGCAGCTTATTGGTCCGGGGGATTAACACCGGGGAGCTGTTTTTT. Amino acids: CASSLLVRGINTGELFF.

The chain couples TRBV7-2 to TRBJ2-7; 10 nucleotides line up with TRBD2. Germline-derived CDR1 and CDR2 are SGHTA and FQGNSA. The trim removed 1 base at V and 6 bases at J, leaving 0 bases unmatched. This CDR3 region has 13 residues. CDR3 in amino acids: CASSLERGGEQYF. As DNA, the CDR3 is TGTGCCAGCAGCTTAGAGCGGGGGGGCGAGCAGTACTTC.

This clonotype turned up a few times. The chain carries TRBV12-3 or TRBV12-4 and TRBJ2-3, with TRBD2 matching 7 bases. J was trimmed by 0 bases and V by 6 bases; bases with no gene match: 6. The CDR3 is 15 residues long. The CDR3 nucleotides are TGTGCCAGCAGGGGGGGGACTGGTAGCACAGATACGCAGTATTTT. It encodes CASRGGTGSTDTQYF.

DNA of the CDR3: TGTGCCAGCTCCCACGACCCCGGGATCGGGACCCAGTACTTC. It codes for CASSHDPGIGTQYF. J is TRBJ2-5 and V is TRBV18, with a possible D match to TRBD2 (5 bases). Trimming removed 6 bases from V and 7 bases from J, with 18 bases in between. In germline, CDR1 is KGHSH, CDR2 LQKENI. The CDR3 contains 14 residues.

The chain recombines TRBV5-1 with TRBJ2-1; 11 bases are a match to TRBD2. The CDR3 has 14 amino acids. Germline lookup yields CDR1 SGHRS and CDR2 YFSETQ. The V segment lost 4 bases and the J segment 9 bases; nucleotides outside the gene matches: 6. The CDR3 loop is CASSVTSGNGEQFF. The CDR3 nucleotides read TGCGCCAGCAGCGTGACTAGCGGGAACGGTGAGCAGTTCTTC. Full variable domain (remainder filled in from reference TRBV5-1 and TRBJ2-1): KAGVTQTPRYLIKTRGQQVTLSCSPISGHRSVSWYQQTPGQGLQFLFEYFSETQRNKGNFPGRFSGRQFSNSRSEMNVSTLELGDSALYLCASSVTSGNGEQFFGPGTRLTVL.

The rearrangement joins TRBV13 to TRBJ1-6; 8 bases align to TRBD1. V lost 5 bases, J lost 12 bases, and 12 bases stayed unmatched. This CDR3 is 15 amino acids long. The germline V gene has CDR1 PRHDT and CDR2 FYEKMQ (reference sequence). This CDR3 reads CASSPDRGGLGPLHF. The DNA for the CDR3 is TGTGCCAGCAGCCCCGACAGGGGAGGCCTTGGACCCCTCCACTTT. Full variable domain (outside the CDR3, taken from reference TRBV13 and TRBJ1-6): AAGVIQSPRHLIKEKRETATLKCYPIPRHDTVYWYQQGPGQDPQFLISFYEKMQSDKGSIPDRFSAQQFSDYHSELNMSSLELGDSALYFCASSPDRGGLGPLHFGNGTRLTVT.

The chain combines TRBV11-3 with TRBJ2-7, with a possible D match to TRBD2 (6 bases). V was trimmed by 5 bases and J by 0 bases, leaving 17 bases between them. Germline V gene lookup returns CDR1 SGHNT and CDR2 YENEEA. This CDR3 has 16 amino acids. CDR3 DNA sequence: TGTGCCAGCAGCCCATGGGCGGCCGGGAGCTCCTACGAGCAGTACTTC. Translation: CASSPWAAGSSYEQYF.

CDR3 protein: CASSPTRLAGGSTDTQYF. CDR3 nucleotide sequence: TGTGCCAGCAGCCCCACCCGACTAGCGGGAGGGAGCACAGATACGCAGTATTTT. The chain employs TRBV7-2 and TRBJ2-3; TRBD2 agrees at 14 bases. This CDR3 has 18 residues. V lost 5 bases to trimming and J lost 0 bases; unmatched junction nucleotides: 7. The germline CDR1 and CDR2 sequences are SGHTA and FQGNSA.

This clonotype was detected a few times. The chain joins TRBV4-3 to TRBJ2-3; D may be TRBD1 (5 bases). The CDR3 spans 12 residues. Per the germline V gene, CDR1 is LGHNA and CDR2 is YSLEER. V gave up 5 bases and J gave up 6 bases, with 9 bases separating them. CDR3 in DNA: TGCGCCAGCAGCGGACACGGGGATACGCAGTATTTT. Amino acid sequence: CASSGHGDTQYF.